This T cell receptor (beta chain) was obtained from a study of cytomegalovirus exposure and HLA in healthy donors. Study findings and constraints: Diagnosis of cytomegalovirus status made by the classifier reportedly showed high specificity and sensitivity.

Primers included in the PCR were 60 Vbeta and 13 Jbeta primers. Under the authors' procedure: An analysis that came later counted 80 million or so unique TCR beta chains, around 12 million shared. The table came from immunoSEQ multiplex PCR; TCRdb's copy has only in-frame clones and leaves some out. D and trimming were read from the DNA, whereas the V and J calls and clone size are those reported in that table. The table includes approximately 150,000 clones, about 75% detected once. Healthy individuals who donated bone marrow served as the donors. At the time of sampling, donors were nominally healthy, though unrecorded immune exposures were likely. Comment on this clone: Its antigen is unidentified.

V shed 5 bases and J 7 bases; nucleotides not matched to a gene: 11. CDR3 length: 15 residues. The germline CDR1 and CDR2 sequences are SGHRS and YFSETQ. The V call is TRBV5-1, the J call TRBJ1-2, with 10 bases lining up with TRBD1. Sequencing was performed on PBMCs. This clonotype was obtained from a man aged 55 to 70 in good health and CMV-seronegative. DNA of the CDR3: TGCGCCAGCAGTGCACCGGGACAGGGGATGAGTGGCTACACCTTC. Its protein product is CASSAPGQGMSGYTF. The full variable domain, in which reference TRBV5-1 and TRBJ1-2 provide the parts outside the CDR3, is KAGVTQTPRYLIKTRGQQVTLSCSPISGHRSVSWYQQTPGQGLQFLFEYFSETQRNKGNFPGRFSGRQFSNSRSEMNVSTLELGDSALYLCASSAPGQGMSGYTFGSGTRLTVV.